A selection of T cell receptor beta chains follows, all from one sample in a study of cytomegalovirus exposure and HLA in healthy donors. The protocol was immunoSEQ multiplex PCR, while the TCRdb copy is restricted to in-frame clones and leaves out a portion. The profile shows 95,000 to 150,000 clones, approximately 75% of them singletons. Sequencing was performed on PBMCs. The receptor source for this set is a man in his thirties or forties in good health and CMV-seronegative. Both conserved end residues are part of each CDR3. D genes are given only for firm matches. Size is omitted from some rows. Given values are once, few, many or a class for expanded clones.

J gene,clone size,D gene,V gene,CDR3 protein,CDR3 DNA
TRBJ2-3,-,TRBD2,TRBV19,CASRGLAGATDTQYF,TGTGCCAGTCGTGGACTAGCGGGAGCCACAGATACGCAGTATTTT
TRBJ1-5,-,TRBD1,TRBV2,CASRGQEYSNQPQHF,TGTGCCAGCAGAGGACAGGAATATAGCAATCAGCCCCAGCATTTT
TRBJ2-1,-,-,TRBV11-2,CASSQGQYNEQFF,TGTGCCAGCAGTCAAGGACAGTACAATGAGCAGTTCTTC
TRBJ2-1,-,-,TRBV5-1,CASSLTEGDNEQFF,TGCGCCAGCAGCTTGACCGAAGGGGACAATGAGCAGTTCTTC
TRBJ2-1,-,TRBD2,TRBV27,CASSPLAGGVNEQFF,TGTGCCAGCAGTCCCCTAGCGGGGGGGGTCAATGAGCAGTTCTTC
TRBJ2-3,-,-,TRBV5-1,CASSSGLPSTDTQYF,TGCGCCAGCAGCTCGGGACTCCCTAGCACAGATACGCAGTATTTT
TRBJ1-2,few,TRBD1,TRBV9,CASSVMTGGAEGYTF,TGTGCCAGCAGCGTTATGACAGGGGGCGCGGAAGGCTACACCTTC
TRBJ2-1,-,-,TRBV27,CASSLRPGVNNEQFF,TGTGCCAGCAGTTTACGCCCGGGGGTCAACAATGAGCAGTTCTTC
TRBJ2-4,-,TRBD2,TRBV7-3,CASSLAGGGSDIQYF,TGTGCCAGCAGCTTAGCGGGGGGCGGGAGCGACATTCAGTACTTC
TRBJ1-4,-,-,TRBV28,CASRESTNEKLFF,TGTGCCAGCCGCGAATCAACTAATGAAAAACTGTTTTTT
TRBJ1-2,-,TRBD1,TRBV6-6,CASRETGIYGYTF,TGTGCCAGCAGGGAGACAGGGATCTATGGCTACACCTTC
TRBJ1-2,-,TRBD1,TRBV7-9,CASSLAGGAGYTF,TGTGCCAGCAGCTTAGCAGGGGGCGCAGGCTACACCTTC
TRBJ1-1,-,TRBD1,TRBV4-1,CASSPRQGATAFF,TGCGCCAGCAGCCCTAGACAGGGGGCAACAGCTTTCTTT
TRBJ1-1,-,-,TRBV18,CASSSQGGVGTEAFF,TGTGCCAGCTCATCGCAGGGTGGGGTCGGCACTGAAGCTTTCTTT
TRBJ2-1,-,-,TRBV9,CASSVGGGGSEQFF,TGTGCCAGCAGCGTAGGGGGGGGCGGTAGTGAGCAGTTCTTC
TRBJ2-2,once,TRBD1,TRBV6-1,CAGRQGVDTGELFF,TGTGCCGGCAGACAGGGGGTGGACACCGGGGAGCTGTTTTTT
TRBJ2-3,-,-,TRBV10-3,CAISPGGGGAIDTQYF,TGTGCCATCAGCCCCGGGGGTGGAGGGGCAATAGATACGCAGTATTTT
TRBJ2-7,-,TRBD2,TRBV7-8,CASSSLSGGYEQYF,TGTGCCAGCAGCTCCCTTAGCGGGGGATACGAGCAGTACTTC
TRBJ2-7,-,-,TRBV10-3,CASSKFTYEQYF,TGTGCCAGCAGTAAGTTTACCTACGAGCAGTACTTC
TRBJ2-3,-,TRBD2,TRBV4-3,CASSQDSPAGGVTDTQYF,TGCGCCAGCAGCCAAGATTCCCCCGCGGGGGGGGTTACAGATACGCAGTATTTT
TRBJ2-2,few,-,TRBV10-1,CACGEHTGELFF,TGCGCCTGTGGGGAGCACACCGGGGAGCTGTTTTTT
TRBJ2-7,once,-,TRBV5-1,CASSQTVDPYEQYF,TGCGCCAGCAGCCAGACAGTGGACCCCTACGAGCAGTACTTC
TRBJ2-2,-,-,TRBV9,CASSSSVRLVPIGELFF,TGTGCCAGCAGCAGTAGCGTAAGGCTAGTGCCAATCGGGGAGCTGTTTTTT
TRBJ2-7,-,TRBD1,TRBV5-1,CASSSWTGSYEQYF,TGCGCCAGCAGCTCCTGGACAGGGTCCTACGAGCAGTACTTC
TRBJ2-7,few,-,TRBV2,CASRPGGEYEQYF,TGTGCCAGCAGGCCCGGAGGGGAATACGAGCAGTACTTC
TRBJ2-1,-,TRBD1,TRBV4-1,CASSQGQGADNEQFF,TGCGCCAGCAGCCAAGGACAGGGGGCCGACAATGAGCAGTTCTTC
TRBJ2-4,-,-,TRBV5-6,CASSLQEEPKNIQYF,TGTGCCAGCAGCTTGCAGGAAGAGCCCAAAAACATTCAGTACTTC
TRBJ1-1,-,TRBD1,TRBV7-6,CASSSPGQGTSEAFF,TGTGCCAGCAGCTCACCGGGACAGGGGACGTCCGAAGCTTTCTTT
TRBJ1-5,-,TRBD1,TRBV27,CASSATGNQPQHF,TGTGCCAGCAGTGCGACAGGGAATCAGCCCCAGCATTTT